What follows are 20 T cell receptor beta chains derived from one specimen sequenced in a study of shared clonotypes between healthy human individuals. The protocol was immunoSEQ multiplex PCR, while the TCRdb copy is restricted to in-frame clones and leaves out a portion. The data contain approximately 1,500,000 clones, around 97% of them singletons. The sample was naive CD4+ T cells sorted from blood. This sample's subset: CD45RA+ positively selected. These receptors were taken from a man in his thirties or forties in good health.

This chain uses TRBV4-1 with TRBJ1-3, with D possibly being TRBD1 (5 bases). Germline CDR1 MGHRA, CDR2 YSYEKL. Trimming removed 0 bases from V and 4 bases from J, with 16 bases in between. This CDR3 is built from 17 residues. The CDR3 nucleotides are TGCGCCAGCAGCCAAGACCAAACCCCGACAGTCGGAAACACCATATATTTT. This sequence encodes CASSQDQTPTVGNTIYF.

This sequence joins TRBV6-5 and TRBJ1-2; D is ambiguous. V was shortened by 10 bases and J by 4 bases, with 10 bases between the two germline ends. Germline lookup yields CDR1 MNHEY and CDR2 SVGAGI. The CDR3 runs 11 residues. For the CDR3, the DNA is TGTGCCACCCATCAGAGCTATGGCTACACCTTC. Amino acid sequence: CATHQSYGYTF.

The chain couples TRBV18 to TRBJ2-1; perhaps TRBD2 as D (5 bases). This CDR3 is 15 amino acids long. V dropped 3 bases and J dropped 6 bases, with 15 bases sitting between them. Looked up from germline, CDR1 is KGHSH and CDR2 is LQKENI. Here the CDR3 DNA reads TGTGCCAGCTCACCGAGTCGACTACCAGCCAATGAGCAGTTCTTC. Its translation is CASSPSRLPANEQFF.

V and J are TRBV29-1 and TRBJ2-7; perhaps TRBD2 as D (6 bases). The germline gives CDR1 SQVTM, CDR2 ANQGSEA. Trimming stripped 6 bases from V and 4 bases from J, with 10 bases between. The CDR3 spans 11 residues. The CDR3 bases are TGCAGCGTACTAGCTCTGTACGAGCAGTACTTC. Its translation is CSVLALYEQYF.

The chain employs TRBV5-4 and TRBJ2-2, with unresolved D. Trimming removed 5 bases from V and 6 bases from J, with 5 bases in between. Per the germline V gene, CDR1 is SGHNT and CDR2 is YYREEE (reference sequence). The CDR3 has 11 residues. CDR3 amino acids: CASRRAGELFF. DNA for the CDR3: TGTGCCAGCAGACGGGCCGGGGAGCTGTTTTTT.

The chain couples TRBV7-2 to TRBJ2-7; D unresolved. Germline V gene sequence: CDR1 SGHTA, CDR2 FQGNSA. This CDR3 contains 11 residues. The V and J ends lost 5 bases and 4 bases respectively, with 6 bases between them. The CDR3 DNA reads TGTGCCAGCAGCGCGAAATACGAGCAGTACTTC. It is translated as CASSAKYEQYF.

Comments on this clone: The sample contains more than one DNA sequence encoding this CDR3. The V gene is TRBV27, the J gene TRBJ2-7, with D perhaps TRBD2 (6 bases). From germline, CDR1 is MNHEY and CDR2 SMNVEV (reference sequence). The CDR3 has 13 amino acids. Trimming shortened V by 3 bases and J by 3 bases, and 9 bases separated the two germline ends. The CDR3 is CASSLQGGYEQYF. Here the CDR3 DNA reads TGTGCCAGCAGTTTGCAGGGAGGCTACGAGCAGTACTTC.

This chain links TRBV28 with TRBJ2-3; TRBD2 matches at 7 bases. The CDR3 has 13 residues. The germline gives CDR1 MDHEN, CDR2 SYDVKM. V shed 8 bases and J 4 bases; nucleotides not matched to a gene: 6. The DNA for the CDR3 is TGTGCCAGCCAGCGGGACGCGGCAGATACGCAGTATTTT. This translates into CASQRDAADTQYF.

As for this clone: Other DNA sequences in the same sample also yield this CDR3. This chain uses TRBV18 with TRBJ2-7, with D possibly being TRBD1 (6 bases). V lost 3 bases, J lost 0 bases, and 9 bases lay in between. The CDR3 consists of 14 residues. CDR1 is KGHSH and CDR2 is LQKENI in the germline V gene. Here the CDR3 reads CASSPKQGSYEQYF. DNA of the CDR3: TGTGCCAGCTCACCTAAACAGGGCTCCTACGAGCAGTACTTC. Full variable domain (remainder filled in from reference TRBV18 and TRBJ2-7): NAGVMQNPRHLVRRRGQEARLRCSPMKGHSHVYWYRQLPEEGLKFMVYLQKENIIDESGMPKERFSAEFPKEGPSILRIQQVVRGDSAAYFCASSPKQGSYEQYFGPGTRLTVT.

The V gene is TRBV2, the J gene TRBJ2-5; the match to TRBD2 covers 10 bases. Germline V gives CDR1 SNHLY, CDR2 FYNNEI. The junction had 2 bases not matched to a gene; V was cut back by 6 bases and J by 1 base. The CDR3 sequence is 14 residues long. In DNA, the CDR3 is TGTGCCAGCAGAGGACTAGCGGCCCAAGAGACCCAGTACTTC. This codes for CASRGLAAQETQYF. Full variable domain (missing parts from reference TRBV2 and TRBJ2-5): EPEVTQTPSHQVTQMGQEVILRCVPISNHLYFYWYRQILGQKVEFLVSFYNNEISEKSEIFDDQFSVERPDGSNFTLKIRSTKLEDSAMYFCASRGLAAQETQYFGPGTRLLVL.

The chain joins TRBV6-1 to TRBJ1-5; no firm D call. With 0 bases removed from V and 9 bases from J, the gap between germline ends came to 9 bases. The CDR3 consists of 13 residues. In germline, CDR1 is MNHNS, CDR2 SASEGT. CDR3: CASSEAGRGPQHF. DNA of the CDR3: TGTGCCAGCAGTGAAGCCGGACGAGGGCCCCAGCATTTT.

The chain recombines TRBV28 with TRBJ2-7; TRBD1 is a possible D gene (5 bases). The CDR3 covers 15 residues. The ends were cut back, 0 bases at V and 1 base at J, with 10 bases in the middle. The V gene's germline CDR1 is MDHEN and CDR2 SYDVKM. Here the CDR3 DNA reads TGTGCCAGCAGTTTATGGCAGGGCTTTTCCTACGAGCAGTACTTC. Translating gives CASSLWQGFSYEQYF.

The chain combines TRBV18 with TRBJ2-4; D unclear. Deletions cut 4 bases from V and 0 bases from J, with 10 bases between. The CDR3 is made up of 15 amino acids. Germline CDR1 is KGHSH and CDR2 is LQKENI. The CDR3 DNA reads as TGTGCCAGCTCACTTAGGGATCTAGCCAAAAACATTCAGTACTTC. Translating it yields CASSLRDLAKNIQYF.

V gene TRBV6-5 combines with J gene TRBJ1-3, with TRBD1 identical over 7 bases. The CDR3 length is 15 residues. Germline assignment: CDR1 MNHEY and CDR2 SVGAGI. The V gene end was trimmed by 5 bases and the J gene end by 4 bases; junction bases not matched to a gene: 8. CDR3 sequence reads: CASSATGTDGNTIYF. In nucleotides, the CDR3 is TGTGCCAGCAGTGCGACAGGGACGGACGGAAACACCATATATTTT.

The CDR3 protein is CASTIGQGDRPARELFF. The DNA of the CDR3 is TGTGCCAGCACCATAGGGCAGGGGGACCGCCCAGCGAGGGAACTGTTTTTT. The gene calls are TRBV5-6 and TRBJ1-4, with TRBD1 identical over 7 bases. Germline trimming cut 6 bases from V and 12 bases from J; bases unmatched to any gene: 23. CDR1 is SGHDT, CDR2 YYEEEE, per germline. CDR3 length equals 17 residues.

This rearrangement joins TRBV28 to TRBJ2-7; 9 positions agree with TRBD1. The trim removed 3 bases at V and 4 bases at J, leaving 4 bases unmatched. The germline CDR1 and CDR2 sequences are MDHEN and SYDVKM. This CDR3 region has 14 residues. The CDR3 protein is CASSFGTGRYEQYF. For the CDR3, the DNA is TGTGCCAGCAGTTTTGGGACAGGGAGGTACGAGCAGTACTTC.

The chain links TRBV5-8 to TRBJ2-5; TRBD1 matches at 10 bases. The CDR3 is 16 amino acids. Germline V CDR1 and CDR2: SGHTS, YDEGEE. V was pared by 1 base and J by 5 bases, with 8 bases of the junction left unmatched. This CDR3 is CASSLTGTGVLETQYF. For the CDR3, the DNA is TGTGCCAGCAGCTTGACCGGGACAGGGGTTTTGGAGACCCAGTACTTC.

The J gene is TRBJ2-3, the V gene TRBV25-1; no firm D call. V lost 5 bases and J 3 bases, leaving 9 bases between the germline ends. This CDR3 has 13 amino acids. CDR1 and CDR2 (germline): MGHDK, SYGVNS. CDR3 sequence: CASSPEVTDTQYF. In nucleotides, the CDR3 is TGTGCCAGCAGTCCCGAGGTAACAGATACGCAGTATTTT. Full variable domain (missing parts from reference TRBV25-1 and TRBJ2-3): EADIYQTPRYLVIGTGKKITLECSQTMGHDKMYWYQQDPGMELHLIHYSYGVNSTEKGDLSSESTVSRIRTEHFPLTLESARPSHTSQYLCASSPEVTDTQYFGPGTRLTVL.

This clone appeared a few times. The chain employs TRBV19 and TRBJ2-5; 10 bases are shared with TRBD2. With V trimmed by 7 bases and J by 5 bases, 7 bases remained unmatched. Germline V CDR1 and CDR2: LNHDA, SQIVND (reference sequence). This CDR3 is 14 amino acids long. This CDR3 is CASISSGSSETQYF. In DNA, the CDR3 is TGTGCCAGTATTTCTAGCGGGAGTTCGGAGACCCAGTACTTC.

V is TRBV7-9 and J is TRBJ2-3; TRBD2 matches at 7 bases. This CDR3 contains 17 residues. The V segment lost 5 bases and the J segment 2 bases; nucleotides outside the gene matches: 13. Germline CDR1 is SEHNR and CDR2 is FQNEAQ (reference sequence). The CDR3 DNA is TGTGCCAGCAGCCCCAGAACCTTAGGACTAGTCACAGATACGCAGTATTTT. The encoded protein is CASSPRTLGLVTDTQYF.